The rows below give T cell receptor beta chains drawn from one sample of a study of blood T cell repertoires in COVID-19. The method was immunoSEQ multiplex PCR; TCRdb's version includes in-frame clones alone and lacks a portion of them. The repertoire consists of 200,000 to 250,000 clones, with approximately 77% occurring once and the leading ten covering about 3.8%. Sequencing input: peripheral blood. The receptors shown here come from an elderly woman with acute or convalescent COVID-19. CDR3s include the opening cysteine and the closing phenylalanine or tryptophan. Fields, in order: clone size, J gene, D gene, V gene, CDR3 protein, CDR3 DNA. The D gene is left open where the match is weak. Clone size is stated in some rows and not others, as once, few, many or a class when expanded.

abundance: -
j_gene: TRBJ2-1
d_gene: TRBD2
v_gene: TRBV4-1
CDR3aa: CASSQTIGLAGGADEQFF
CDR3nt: TGCGCCAGCAGCCAAACAATCGGGCTAGCGGGGGGCGCGGATGAGCAGTTCTTC

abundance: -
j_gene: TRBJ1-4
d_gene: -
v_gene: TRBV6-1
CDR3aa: CASSEGGGDEKLFF
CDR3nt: TGTGCCAGCAGTGAAGGGGGCGGTGATGAAAAACTGTTTTTT

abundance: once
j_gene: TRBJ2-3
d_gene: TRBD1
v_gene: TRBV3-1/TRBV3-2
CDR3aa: CASSQQQGPTDTQYF
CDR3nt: TGTGCCAGCAGCCAGCAACAGGGGCCTACAGATACGCAGTATTTT

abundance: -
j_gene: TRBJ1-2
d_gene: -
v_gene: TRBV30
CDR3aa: CAWSGGVGYTF
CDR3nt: TGTGCCTGGAGTGGAGGCGTAGGCTACACCTTC

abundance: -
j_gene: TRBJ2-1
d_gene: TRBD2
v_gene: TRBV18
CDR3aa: CASSPLLGRGGGNEQFF
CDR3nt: TGTGCCAGCTCACCACTCCTGGGGCGGGGGGGCGGCAATGAGCAGTTCTTC

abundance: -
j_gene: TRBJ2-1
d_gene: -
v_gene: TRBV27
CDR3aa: CASSSKSGTPHTSRYNEQFF
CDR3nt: TGTGCCAGCAGTTCAAAGTCCGGGACACCCCACACCTCAAGATACAATGAGCAGTTCTTC

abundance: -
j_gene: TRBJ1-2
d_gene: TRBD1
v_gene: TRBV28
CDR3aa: CASSLTGSYGYTF
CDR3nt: TGTGCCAGCAGCCTGACAGGGTCCTATGGCTACACCTTC

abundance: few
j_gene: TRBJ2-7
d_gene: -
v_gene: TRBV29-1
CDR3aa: CSVARGSYEQYF
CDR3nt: TGCAGCGTCGCTCGGGGCTCCTACGAGCAGTACTTC

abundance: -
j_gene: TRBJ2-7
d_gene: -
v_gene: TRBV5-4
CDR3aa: CASSLNYRGYEQYF
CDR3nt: TGTGCCAGCAGCTTGAACTACCGGGGCTACGAGCAGTACTTC

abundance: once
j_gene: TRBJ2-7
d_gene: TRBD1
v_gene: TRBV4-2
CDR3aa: CASSQDSGQGIPYEQYF
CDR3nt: TGTGCCAGCAGCCAAGACTCAGGACAGGGGATCCCCTACGAGCAGTACTTC

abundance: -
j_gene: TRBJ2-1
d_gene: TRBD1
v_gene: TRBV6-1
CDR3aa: CASSESGQGPYNEQFF
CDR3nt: TGTGCCAGCAGTGAATCAGGACAGGGCCCCTACAATGAGCAGTTCTTC

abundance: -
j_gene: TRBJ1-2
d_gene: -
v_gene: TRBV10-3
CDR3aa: CAISVPRSGEGGYTF
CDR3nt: TGTGCCATCAGTGTGCCTCGTTCAGGGGAGGGAGGCTACACCTTC

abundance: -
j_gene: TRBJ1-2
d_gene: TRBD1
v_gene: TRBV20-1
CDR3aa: CSAWDRGNTF
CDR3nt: TGCAGTGCTTGGGACAGGGGAAACACCTTC

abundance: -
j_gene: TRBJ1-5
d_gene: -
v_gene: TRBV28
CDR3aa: CASSLNRVSQHF
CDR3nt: TGTGCCAGCAGTTTAAACAGGGTATCCCAGCATTTT

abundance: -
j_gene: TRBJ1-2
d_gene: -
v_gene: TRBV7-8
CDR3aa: CASSFGGSYGYTF
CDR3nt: TGTGCCAGCAGCTTTGGGGGCTCCTATGGCTACACCTTC

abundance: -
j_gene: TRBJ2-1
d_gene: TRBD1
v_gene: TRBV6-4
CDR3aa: CASSVHPGTGAGEQFF
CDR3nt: TGTGCCAGCAGTGTACATCCCGGGACAGGGGCGGGTGAGCAGTTCTTC

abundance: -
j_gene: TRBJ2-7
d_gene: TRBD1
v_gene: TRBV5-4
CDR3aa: CASSLRTGGTYEQYF
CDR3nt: TGTGCCAGCAGCCTGAGGACAGGGGGGACCTACGAGCAGTACTTC

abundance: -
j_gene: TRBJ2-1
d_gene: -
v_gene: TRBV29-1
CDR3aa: CSVAGGYHEQFF
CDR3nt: TGCAGCGTTGCTGGGGGCTACCATGAGCAGTTCTTC

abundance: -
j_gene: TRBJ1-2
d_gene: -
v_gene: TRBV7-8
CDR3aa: CASSPSGGGYGYTF
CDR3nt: TGTGCCAGCAGTCCGAGCGGGGGTGGATATGGCTACACCTTC

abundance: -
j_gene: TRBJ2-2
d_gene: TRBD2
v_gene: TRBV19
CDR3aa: CASTSTGGNTGELFF
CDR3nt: TGTGCCAGTACCTCTACGGGAGGGAACACCGGGGAGCTGTTTTTT

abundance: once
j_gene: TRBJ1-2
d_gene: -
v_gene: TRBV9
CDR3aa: CASKKSGSEQYGYTF
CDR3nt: TGTGCCAGCAAGAAAAGCGGGTCTGAGCAGTATGGCTACACCTTC

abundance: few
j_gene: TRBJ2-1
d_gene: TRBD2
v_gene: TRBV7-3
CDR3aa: CASSGGTSGINEQFF
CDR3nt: TGTGCCAGCAGCGGGGGGACTAGCGGAATTAATGAGCAGTTCTTC

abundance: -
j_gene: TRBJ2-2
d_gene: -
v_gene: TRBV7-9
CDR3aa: CASSLLGSNTGELFF
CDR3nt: TGTGCCAGCAGCTTATTGGGCTCGAACACCGGGGAGCTGTTTTTT

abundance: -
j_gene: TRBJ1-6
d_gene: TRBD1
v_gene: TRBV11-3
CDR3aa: CASTNSGTANSPLHF
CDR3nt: TGTGCCAGCACAAACTCCGGGACAGCGAATTCACCCCTCCACTTT

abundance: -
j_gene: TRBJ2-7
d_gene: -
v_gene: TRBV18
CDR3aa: CASSPTQGVGEQYF
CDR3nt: TGTGCCAGCTCACCAACCCAAGGGGTCGGGGAGCAGTACTTC

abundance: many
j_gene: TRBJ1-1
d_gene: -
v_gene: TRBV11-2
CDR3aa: CASSLPFRQLRNTEAFF
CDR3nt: TGTGCCAGCAGCTTACCGTTTCGACAGCTTCGGAACACTGAAGCTTTCTTT

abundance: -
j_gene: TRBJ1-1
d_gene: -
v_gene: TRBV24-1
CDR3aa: CATRKITGTQEVSSTEAFF
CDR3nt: TGTGCCACCAGGAAGATCACCGGGACACAGGAGGTTTCGAGCACTGAAGCTTTCTTT

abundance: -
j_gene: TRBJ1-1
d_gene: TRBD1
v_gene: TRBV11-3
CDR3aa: CASRGQGHTEAFF
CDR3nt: TGTGCCAGCAGGGGACAGGGACACACTGAAGCTTTCTTT

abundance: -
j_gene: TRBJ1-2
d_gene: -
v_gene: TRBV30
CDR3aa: CRVRSYTF
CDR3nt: TGTCGGGTGAGGAGCTACACCTTC

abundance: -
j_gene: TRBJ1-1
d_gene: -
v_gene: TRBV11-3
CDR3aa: CASSLDLRVNTEAFF
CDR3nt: TGTGCCAGCAGCTTAGATCTCAGGGTTAACACTGAAGCTTTCTTT

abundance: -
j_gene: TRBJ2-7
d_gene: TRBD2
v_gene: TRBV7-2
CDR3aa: CASSLVAGGPGYEQYF
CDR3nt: TGTGCCAGCAGCTTAGTAGCGGGGGGGCCCGGATACGAGCAGTACTTC

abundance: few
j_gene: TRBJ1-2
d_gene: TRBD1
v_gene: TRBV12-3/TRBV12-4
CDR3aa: CASSPGGYGYTF
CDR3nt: TGTGCCAGCAGCCCAGGGGGGTATGGCTACACCTTC

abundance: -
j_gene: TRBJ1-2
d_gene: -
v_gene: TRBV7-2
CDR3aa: CASSLVPGDGYTF
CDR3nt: TGTGCCAGCAGCTTAGTCCCGGGAGATGGCTACACCTTC